The entry below describes one T cell receptor beta chain. This sample is part of a study of blood T cell repertoires in COVID-19. Study context: There were acute and convalescent COVID-19 samples, and they came from the United States, Italy and Spain. Sample material is recorded as cDNA or gDNA derived from T cells, B-cell-depleted T cells, or PBMCs.

V trimming: 0 bases; J trimming: 4 bases; junction bases outside the gene matches: 3. Germline CDR1 is SGHRS and CDR2 is YFSETQ. This CDR3 comprises 14 residues. As originally analysed: Amplification of reference gene primers was used by the study to estimate nucleated cell counts. This table comes from immunoSEQ multiplex PCR, and its TCRdb copy is limited to in-frame clones, with some not included. The V and J calls and clone size were taken over from that table, and D and trimming were inferred from the DNA. This sample carries over 75,000 clones, approximately 90% of them seen once, and the ten largest clones take around 2.3%.

The chain couples TRBV5-1 to TRBJ1-1; 7 bases map to TRBD1. This receptor was identified in a human donor with active COVID-19. The donor label of this sample is uncertain. The sequenced sample consisted of peripheral blood. The CDR3 nucleotides are TGCGCCAGCAGCTTGGGGGACAGATTCACTGAAGCTTTCTTT. This sequence encodes CASSLGDRFTEAFF.